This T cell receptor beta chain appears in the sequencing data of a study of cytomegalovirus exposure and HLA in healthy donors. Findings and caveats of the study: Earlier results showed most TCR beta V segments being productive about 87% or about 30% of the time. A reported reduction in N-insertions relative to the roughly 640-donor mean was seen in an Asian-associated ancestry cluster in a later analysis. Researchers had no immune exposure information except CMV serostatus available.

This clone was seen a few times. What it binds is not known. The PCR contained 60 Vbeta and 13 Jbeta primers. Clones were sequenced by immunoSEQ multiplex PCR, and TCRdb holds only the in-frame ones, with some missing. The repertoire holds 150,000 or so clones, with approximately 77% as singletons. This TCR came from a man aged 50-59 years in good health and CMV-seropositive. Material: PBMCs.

The chain's CDR3 is CASRTGAGSSYEQYF. CDR3 nucleotides: TGTGCCAGTAGGACAGGGGCCGGGAGCTCCTACGAGCAGTACTTC. The rearrangement joins TRBV19 to TRBJ2-7, with TRBD1 identical over 8 bases. From germline, CDR1 is LNHDA and CDR2 SQIVND (reference sequence). V was pared by 6 bases and J by 0 bases, with 7 bases of the junction left unmatched. The CDR3 spans 15 residues. Drawing the rest from reference TRBV19 and TRBJ2-7, the complete variable domain is DGGITQSPKYLFRKEGQNVTLSCEQNLNHDAMYWYRQDPGQGLRLIYYSQIVNDFQKGDIAEGYSVSREKKESFPLTVTSAQKNPTAFYLCASRTGAGSSYEQYFGPGTRLTVT.